The T cell receptor (beta chain) under discussion was sequenced for a study of STAT5B mutations in CD4+ large granular lymphocyte leukemia. Profiled with immunoSEQ multiplex PCR; TCRdb holds only in-frame clones, not every one. This table has roughly 30,000 clones, approximately 80% appearing once. The ends lost 4 bases at V and 2 bases at J; junction bases unmatched: 5. Germline assignment: CDR1 SGHTA and CDR2 FQGNSA. The CDR3 runs to 15 residues. Sequencing was performed on CD4+ T cells from blood buffy coats. The receptor comes from a human donor in good health. J is TRBJ2-7 and V is TRBV7-2; TRBD1 matches 10 bases. CDR3 loop: CASSSTGTGAYEQYF. The CDR3 DNA is TGTGCCAGCAGCTCAACCGGGACAGGGGCCTACGAGCAGTACTTC.